A selection of T cell receptor beta chains follows, all from one sample in a study of regulatory and conventional T cells in RAG deficiency. Produced via immunoSEQ multiplex PCR; TCRdb's table is partial and in-frame only. This table has about 30,000 clones, 76% appearing once. Separately, the same data were catalogued under a study of regulatory T cells.

Sequenced sample: CD4+ effector T cells sorted from blood. All receptors come from a human donor in good health. The CDR3 runs from the conserved cysteine through the conserved F or W. The order of the fields is clone size, J gene, V gene, D gene, CDR3 protein, CDR3 DNA. A D gene is named only where the DNA matches it firmly. Clone size is not always given. Where it is, it says once, few, many or a class for expanded clones.

. | TRBJ2-2 | TRBV4-1 | TRBD2 | CASSQQPWTSGGLNTGELFF | TGCGCCAGCAGCCAACAGCCATGGACTAGCGGGGGCCTTAACACCGGGGAGCTGTTTTTT
. | TRBJ2-1 | TRBV6-6 | TRBD2 | CASSYSTSRPEQFF | TGTGCCAGCAGTTACTCGACTAGCCGACCTGAGCAGTTCTTC
few | TRBJ1-6 | TRBV7-9 | TRBD1 | CASSLDDRDHSPLHF | TGTGCCAGCAGCTTAGATGACAGGGACCATTCACCCCTCCACTTT
. | TRBJ1-1 | TRBV9 | . | CASSVGGKNTEAFF | TGTGCCAGCAGCGTAGGGGGCAAGAACACTGAAGCTTTCTTT
. | TRBJ2-3 | TRBV2 | TRBD2 | CASSDLAGLSLGTQYF | TGTGCCAGCAGCGACCTAGCGGGTCTTTCTCTAGGTACGCAGTATTTT
. | TRBJ1-4 | TRBV4-2 | . | CASSPRGGTNEKLFF | TGTGCCAGCAGCCCTAGGGGCGGCACTAATGAAAAACTGTTTTTT
. | TRBJ1-1 | TRBV2 | . | CASSLRTANTEAFF | TGTGCCAGCAGTTTACGGACGGCGAACACTGAAGCTTTCTTT
. | TRBJ1-5 | TRBV5-1 | TRBD1 | CASSFTGGYNQPQHF | TGCGCCAGCAGCTTCACAGGGGGCTACAATCAGCCCCAGCATTTT
. | TRBJ2-5 | TRBV9 | . | CASSPTFGQETQYF | TGTGCCAGCAGCCCCACCTTCGGCCAAGAGACCCAGTACTTC
. | TRBJ2-2 | TRBV2 | TRBD1 | CASNTGGPTNTGELFF | TGTGCCAGCAACACAGGGGGCCCGACGAACACCGGGGAGCTGTTTTTT
. | TRBJ2-1 | TRBV30 | TRBD2 | CAWREPGTRGVQFF | TGTGCCTGGAGGGAGCCCGGGACTAGAGGGGTGCAGTTCTTC
. | TRBJ1-5 | TRBV5-4 | . | CASSLEAGQPQHF | TGTGCCAGCAGCTTGGAGGCGGGACAGCCCCAGCATTTT
. | TRBJ1-2 | TRBV5-1 | . | CASSRTYQMEGYTF | TGCGCCAGCAGCCGAACCTACCAAATGGAAGGCTACACCTTC
. | TRBJ2-5 | TRBV6-5 | . | CASSYWDTNSQETQYF | TGTGCCAGCAGTTACTGGGACACGAATTCCCAAGAGACCCAGTACTTC
. | TRBJ2-3 | TRBV6-5 | TRBD2 | CASSRTTISGVPEYF | TGTGCCAGCAGTCGAACCACCATTAGCGGGGTTCCAGAGTATTTT
. | TRBJ1-6 | TRBV6-1 | . | CASSALSGGGSSYNSPLHF | TGTGCCAGCAGTGCACTATCAGGCGGGGGGAGCTCCTATAATTCACCCCTCCACTTT
. | TRBJ1-4 | TRBV4-1 | . | CASSHQTVEKLFF | TGCGCCAGCAGCCATCAAACAGTTGAAAAACTGTTTTTT
. | TRBJ2-7 | TRBV7-8 | . | CASSPRGQYYEQYF | TGTGCCAGCAGCCCCCGAGGACAATACTACGAGCAGTACTTC
once | TRBJ1-4 | TRBV6-6 | . | CASSYSGIQNEKLFF | TGTGCCAGCAGTTACTCGGGTATACAAAATGAAAAACTGTTTTTT
. | TRBJ1-1 | TRBV7-9 | . | CASSPPATFRITEAFF | TGTGCCAGCAGCCCCCCAGCCACTTTTAGAATCACTGAAGCTTTCTTT
. | TRBJ1-5 | TRBV2 | TRBD1 | CASHGQGTSNQPQHF | TGTGCCAGCCACGGACAGGGGACGAGCAATCAGCCCCAGCATTTT
. | TRBJ2-3 | TRBV7-2 | TRBD1 | CASSLLLWDRGTDTQYF | TGTGCCAGCAGCTTACTGTTGTGGGACAGGGGCACAGATACGCAGTATTTT
few | TRBJ2-7 | TRBV18 | TRBD1 | CASSIGGHEQYF | TGTGCCAGCTCCATAGGGGGCCACGAGCAGTACTTC
. | TRBJ1-1 | TRBV2 | TRBD1 | CASRGQGHTEAFF | TGTGCCAGCAGGGGACAGGGGCACACTGAAGCTTTCTTT
. | TRBJ1-1 | TRBV20-1 | . | CSARPRGAAFF | TGCAGTGCTAGACCCAGAGGTGCCGCTTTCTTT
few | TRBJ2-7 | TRBV10-2 | . | CASSESLEQYF | TGCGCCAGCAGTGAGTCGCTCGAGCAGTACTTC
few | TRBJ1-5 | TRBV7-9 | . | CASSLTGFGQPQHF | TGTGCCAGCAGCTTAACAGGGTTCGGACAGCCCCAGCATTTT
. | TRBJ1-3 | TRBV7-9 | . | CASRPSSGGTGNTIYF | TGTGCCAGCAGACCGTCTTCTGGGGGGACTGGAAACACCATATATTTT
. | TRBJ1-5 | TRBV18 | . | CASSQGHFQPQHF | TGTGCCAGCTCACAGGGTCACTTTCAGCCCCAGCATTTT